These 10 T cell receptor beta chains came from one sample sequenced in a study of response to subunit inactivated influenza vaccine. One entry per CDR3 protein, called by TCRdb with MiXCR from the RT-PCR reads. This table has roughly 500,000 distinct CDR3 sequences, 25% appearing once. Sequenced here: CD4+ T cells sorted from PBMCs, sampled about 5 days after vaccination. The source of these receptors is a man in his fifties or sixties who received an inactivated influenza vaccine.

The CDR3 nucleotides are TGTGCCAGCAGCGGAGGGACTGTTTACAATGAGCAGTTCTTC. This translates into CASSGGTVYNEQFF. V gene TRBV7-2 combines with J gene TRBJ2-1; a weak D match, TRBD2 (6 bases). The CDR3 runs to 14 residues. Germline loops: CDR1 SGHTA, CDR2 FQGNSA. V lost 5 bases to trimming and J lost 4 bases, with 12 bases between them.

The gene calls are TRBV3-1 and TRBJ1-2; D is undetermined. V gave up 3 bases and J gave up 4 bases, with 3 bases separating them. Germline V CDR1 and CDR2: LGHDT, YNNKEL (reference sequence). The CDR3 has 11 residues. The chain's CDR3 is CASSQAYGYTF. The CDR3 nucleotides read TGTGCCAGCAGCCAGGCCTATGGCTACACCTTC.

The CDR3 DNA is TGCGCCAGCAAGGGTTCCGGGGGCGCAGTCAGCGAGCAGTACTTC. Translating gives CASKGSGGAVSEQYF. The V and J genes are TRBV5-1 and TRBJ2-7; perhaps D is TRBD1 or TRBD2 (6 bases each). This CDR3 region has 15 residues. Germline loops: CDR1 SGHRS, CDR2 YFSETQ. V was trimmed by 6 bases and J by 6 bases, leaving 22 bases between them.

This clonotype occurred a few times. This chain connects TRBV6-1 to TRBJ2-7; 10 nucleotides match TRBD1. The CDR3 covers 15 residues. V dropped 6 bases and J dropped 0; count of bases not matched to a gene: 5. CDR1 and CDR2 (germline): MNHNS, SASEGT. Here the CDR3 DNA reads TGTGCCAGCAGAAATGGACAGGGGGACTCCTACGAGCAGTACTTC. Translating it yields CASRNGQGDSYEQYF.

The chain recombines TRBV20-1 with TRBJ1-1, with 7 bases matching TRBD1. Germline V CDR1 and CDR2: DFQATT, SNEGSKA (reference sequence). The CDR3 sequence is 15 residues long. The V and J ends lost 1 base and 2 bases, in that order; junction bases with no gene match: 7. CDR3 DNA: TGCAGTGCTAGAGCCCGACAGGGATATAACACTGAAGCTTTCTTT. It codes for CSARARQGYNTEAFF.

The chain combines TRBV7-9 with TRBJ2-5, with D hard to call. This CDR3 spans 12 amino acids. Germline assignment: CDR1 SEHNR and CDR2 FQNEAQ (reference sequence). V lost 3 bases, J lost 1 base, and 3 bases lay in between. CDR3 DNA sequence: TGTGCCAGCAGCTTTATCCAAGAGACCCAGTACTTC. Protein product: CASSFIQETQYF.

The CDR3 here is CSASSGRAGDTQYF. The CDR3 bases are TGCAGCGCATCTAGCGGGAGGGCCGGAGATACGCAGTATTTT. This chain connects TRBV29-1 to TRBJ2-3; 12 positions match TRBD2. CDR1 is SQVTM and CDR2 is ANQGSEA in the germline V gene. The J segment lost 5 bases and the V segment lost 7 bases, leaving 7 bases of the junction unmatched. The CDR3 is 14 residues long.

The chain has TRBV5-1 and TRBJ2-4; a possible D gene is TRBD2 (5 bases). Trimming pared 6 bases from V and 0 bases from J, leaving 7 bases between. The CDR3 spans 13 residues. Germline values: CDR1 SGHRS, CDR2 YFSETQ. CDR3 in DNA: TGCGCCAGCAACGGAGGAGCCAAAAACATTCAGTACTTC. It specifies CASNGGAKNIQYF.

The CDR3: CASSTGPGDEQFF. The CDR3 nucleotides read TGTGCCAGCAGTACCGGGCCTGGGGATGAGCAGTTCTTC. V and J are TRBV6-1 and TRBJ2-1; D not certain. The ends were cut back, 5 bases at V and 8 bases at J, with 13 bases in the middle. CDR1 is MNHNS, CDR2 SASEGT, per germline. The CDR3 has 13 residues.

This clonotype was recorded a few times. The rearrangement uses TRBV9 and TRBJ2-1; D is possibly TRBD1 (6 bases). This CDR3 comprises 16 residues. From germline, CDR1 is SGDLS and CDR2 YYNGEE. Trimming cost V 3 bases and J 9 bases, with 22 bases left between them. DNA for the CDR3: TGTGCCAGCAGCGAGGGGGAACTAGTATTCGCGGGTGAGCAGTTCTTC. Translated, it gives CASSEGELVFAGEQFF. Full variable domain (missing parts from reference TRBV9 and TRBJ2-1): DSGVTQTPKHLITATGQRVTLRCSPRSGDLSVYWYQQSLDQGLQFLIQYYNGEERAKGNILERFSAQQFPDLHSELNLSSLELGDSALYFCASSEGELVFAGEQFFGPGTRLTVL.